These 27 T cell receptor beta chains originate from one sample sequenced in a study of blood T cell repertoires in COVID-19. Clones were sequenced by immunoSEQ multiplex PCR, and TCRdb holds only the in-frame ones, with some missing. The table lists about 51,000 clones, about 86% of them singletons. Sample: peripheral blood. Receptors were obtained from a man aged 60-69 years with acute or convalescent COVID-19.

V usage is TRBV27 and J usage is TRBJ2-1, with 10 positions matching TRBD2. With 2 bases clipped from V and 5 bases from J, the junction kept 9 bases outside the gene matches. Germline CDR1 MNHEY, CDR2 SMNVEV (reference sequence). CDR3 length: 17 amino acids. CDR3 amino acids: CASSLRGRLAGDNEQFF. In nucleotides, the CDR3 is TGTGCCAGCAGTTTAAGAGGTAGGCTAGCGGGAGACAATGAGCAGTTCTTC.

The V call is TRBV5-8, the J call TRBJ1-3, with no clear D. CDR3 length: 17 amino acids. Trimming removed 7 bases at V and 0 bases at J, with 20 bases between. The germline V gene encodes CDR1 SGHTS and CDR2 YDEGEE. The CDR3 bases are TGTGCCAGCGCAGGTTATCCTGGGTCCCTCTCTGGAAACACCATATATTTT. Translation gives CASAGYPGSLSGNTIYF.

The sample holds one count of this clone. The chain combines TRBV4-2 with TRBJ2-5; unclear D gene. The CDR3 loop spans 13 amino acids. V was trimmed by 1 base and J by 4 bases, leaving 7 bases between them. Germline V gene lookup returns CDR1 LGHNA and CDR2 YNFKEQ. The CDR3 spells CASSQARIETQYF. DNA of the CDR3: TGTGCCAGCAGCCAAGCTAGAATAGAGACCCAGTACTTC.

The V and J genes are TRBV7-8 and TRBJ1-4; 9 nucleotides align to TRBD1. Germline lookup yields CDR1 SGHVS and CDR2 FQNEAQ. The CDR3 loop spans 15 amino acids. J lost 5 bases, V lost 5 bases, and 6 bases had no gene match. The CDR3 sequence is CASSARTGVNEKLFF. CDR3 nucleotide sequence: TGTGCCAGCAGCGCCCGGACAGGGGTCAATGAAAAACTGTTTTTT.

The CDR3 DNA reads TGCGCCAGCAGCCAGGACAACCGGGACAGCGATTCACCCCTCCACTTT. Encoded protein: CASSQDNRDSDSPLHF. The rearrangement joins TRBV4-1 to TRBJ1-6; TRBD1 agrees at 7 bases. The CDR3 sequence is 16 residues long. The germline CDR1 and CDR2 sequences are MGHRA and YSYEKL. Losses at the gene ends were 3 bases for V and 8 bases for J; bases not matched to a gene: 10.

The gene calls are TRBV11-3 and TRBJ1-3; 7 bases match TRBD1. J lost 4 bases, V lost 5 bases, and 8 bases had no gene match. Germline CDR1 and CDR2: SGHNT and YENEEA. CDR3 size: 15 residues. In nucleotides, the CDR3 is TGTGCCAGCAGCACTGGGACAGTAAACGGAAACACCATATATTTT. It codes for CASSTGTVNGNTIYF.

The CDR3 sequence: CASSGDSRTDTQYF. CDR3 DNA sequence: TGTGCCAGCAGCGGGGACAGCCGCACAGATACGCAGTATTTT. The chain recombines TRBV5-6 with TRBJ2-3; 7 bases match TRBD1. This CDR3 comprises 14 residues. V was clipped by 4 bases and J by 1 base; unmatched bases: 3. Per the germline V gene, CDR1 is SGHDT and CDR2 is YYEEEE.

This clone was seen only once. The chain carries TRBV3-1 (or the pseudogene TRBV3-2) and TRBJ2-3; a possible D gene is TRBD2 (6 bases). V lost 2 bases and J 9 bases, leaving 21 bases between the germline ends. The CDR3 covers 16 residues. Per the germline V gene, CDR1 is LGHDT and CDR2 is YNNKEL (reference sequence). CDR3 amino acids: CASSQLDGSGYKTQYF. In DNA form, the CDR3 reads TGTGCCAGCAGCCAATTGGACGGCAGCGGGTATAAGACGCAGTATTTT.

The rearrangement uses TRBV7-2 and TRBJ2-5; D gene uncertain. Germline V gives CDR1 SGHTA, CDR2 FQGNSA. V lost 4 bases and J 4 bases, leaving 4 bases between the germline ends. The CDR3 length is 11 residues. CDR3 coding DNA: TGTGCCAGCAGCTACTCAGAGACCCAGTACTTC. Amino acids: CASSYSETQYF.

V and J are TRBV7-2 and TRBJ1-5, with 8 bases matching TRBD1. This CDR3 contains 15 residues. Germline CDR1 SGHTA, CDR2 FQGNSA. V lost 3 bases to trimming and J lost 7 bases; unmatched junction nucleotides: 8. CDR3 bases: TGTGCCAGCAGCTTTGACAGGGGCGAAGGCCAGCCCCAGCATTTT. Amino acids: CASSFDRGEGQPQHF.

For this clone: At one boundary the junction diverges from the germline segment, which might be a read error. The chain combines TRBV19 with TRBJ2-5; 7 bases match TRBD2. Germline CDR1 reads LNHDA; CDR2 reads SQIVND (reference sequence). This CDR3 comprises 13 residues. CDR3 protein: CASSGSGLEAQYF. The CDR3, as DNA: TGTGCCAGTAGTGGGAGCGGACTAGAGGCCCAGTACTTC.

This chain uses TRBV28 with TRBJ2-7; tentatively, D is TRBD1 (5 bases). V was trimmed by 5 bases and J by 4 bases, leaving 15 bases between them. The CDR3 contains 14 residues. Germline V gene sequence: CDR1 MDHEN, CDR2 SYDVKM. For the CDR3, the DNA is TGTGCCAGCAGTCTTAGCCAGGGTGGGTACGAGCAGTACTTC. Protein sequence: CASSLSQGGYEQYF.

CDR3 nucleotides: TGTGCCAGTAGTAAGGCAGGGGGTAGGTTCACTGAAGCTTTCTTT. It translates to CASSKAGGRFTEAFF. The chain carries TRBV19 and TRBJ1-1; TRBD1 matches 7 bases. V was clipped by 4 bases and J by 4 bases; unmatched bases: 9. The CDR3 consists of 15 residues. The germline V gene encodes CDR1 LNHDA and CDR2 SQIVND (reference sequence). The full variable domain, rest sourced from reference TRBV19 and TRBJ1-1, is DGGITQSPKYLFRKEGQNVTLSCEQNLNHDAMYWYRQDPGQGLRLIYYSQIVNDFQKGDIAEGYSVSREKKESFPLTVTSAQKNPTAFYLCASSKAGGRFTEAFFGQGTRLTVV.

The genes are TRBV7-6 and TRBJ1-1, with TRBD1 as a possible D gene (5 bases). Trimming removed 4 bases from V and 0 bases from J, with 12 bases in between. The CDR3 is made up of 15 amino acids. Germline-derived CDR1 and CDR2 are SGHVS and FNYEAQ. DNA of the CDR3: TGTGCCAGCAGCTCCGCGGCGGGGGTGAACACTGAAGCTTTCTTT. Translation gives CASSSAAGVNTEAFF. The full variable domain, rest sourced from reference TRBV7-6 and TRBJ1-1, is GAGVSQSPRYKVTKRGQDVALRCDPISGHVSLYWYRQALGQGPEFLTYFNYEAQQDKSGLPNDRFSAERPEGSISTLTIQRTEQRDSAMYRCASSSAAGVNTEAFFGQGTRLTVV.

This chain joins TRBV29-1 and TRBJ1-2; no clear D gene. The length of the CDR3 is 15 residues. Trimming left V 4 bases short and J 4 bases short, with 19 bases between. The V gene's germline CDR1 is SQVTM and CDR2 ANQGSEA. This CDR3 reads CSVAPQPGVGYGYTF. The CDR3 DNA sequence: TGCAGCGTTGCACCCCAGCCCGGGGTCGGCTATGGCTACACCTTC.

This clone is a singleton in its sample. The rearrangement links TRBV5-1 to TRBJ2-1, with D maybe TRBD2 (5 bases). The V gene's germline CDR1 is SGHRS and CDR2 YFSETQ. This CDR3 is built from 15 residues. V was clipped by 0 bases and J by 5 bases, with 12 bases between them. The CDR3 protein is CASSLVTNGNNEQFF. CDR3 DNA: TGCGCCAGCAGCTTGGTGACTAACGGGAACAATGAGCAGTTCTTC.

V gene TRBV5-1 combines with J gene TRBJ2-7; D may be TRBD2 (6 bases). The germline V gene has CDR1 SGHRS and CDR2 YFSETQ. The V and J ends lost 5 bases and 2 bases respectively, with 11 bases between them. The CDR3 sequence is 13 residues long. The CDR3 nucleotides read TGCGCCAGCAGGCCCGGGACTGCCTACGAGCAGTACTTC. Amino acids: CASRPGTAYEQYF. Full variable domain (remainder filled in from reference TRBV5-1 and TRBJ2-7): KAGVTQTPRYLIKTRGQQVTLSCSPISGHRSVSWYQQTPGQGLQFLFEYFSETQRNKGNFPGRFSGRQFSNSRSEMNVSTLELGDSALYLCASRPGTAYEQYFGPGTRLTVT.

The chain joins TRBV3-1 (or the pseudogene TRBV3-2) to TRBJ1-3, with D hard to call. CDR1 and CDR2 from the germline V gene are LGHDT and YNNKEL (reference sequence). CDR3 length: 13 amino acids. V lost 4 bases, J lost 0 bases, and 4 bases lay in between. The CDR3 spells CASSRSSGNTIYF. CDR3 sequence (DNA): TGTGCCAGCAGCCGGAGCTCTGGAAACACCATATATTTT.

V gene TRBV5-1 combines with J gene TRBJ2-1; 9 nucleotides line up with TRBD2. The CDR3 loop spans 12 amino acids. The J segment lost 15 bases and the V segment lost 0 bases, leaving 4 bases of the junction unmatched. Germline CDR1 reads SGHRS; CDR2 reads YFSETQ. In DNA form, the CDR3 reads TGCGCCAGCAGCTTGGAGGGGCGGGAGGGGTTCTTC. Its translation: CASSLEGREGFF.

The gene calls are TRBV6-5 and TRBJ2-7; the match to TRBD2 covers 8 bases. V was clipped by 4 bases and J by 7 bases; unmatched bases: 12. Germline V gene data show CDR1 as MNHEY and CDR2 as SVGAGI. This CDR3 contains 15 residues. As DNA, the CDR3 is TGTGCCAGCAGTTTCCGGGGGGGATCGGCAAGGGAGCAGTACTTC. This gives the protein CASSFRGGSAREQYF.

The CDR3 sequence is CASTVGSGGANVLTF. The CDR3 bases are TGTGCCAGTACCGTAGGGAGTGGGGGGGCCAACGTCCTGACTTTC. The chain is built from TRBV19 and TRBJ2-6, with a possible D match to TRBD2 (5 bases). Germline CDR1 LNHDA, CDR2 SQIVND (reference sequence). The germline V and J ends were trimmed by 7 bases and 4 bases, with 14 bases remaining between them. This CDR3 contains 15 residues. The entire variable domain, with the rest obtained from reference TRBV19 and TRBJ2-6, is as follows: DGGITQSPKYLFRKEGQNVTLSCEQNLNHDAMYWYRQDPGQGLRLIYYSQIVNDFQKGDIAEGYSVSREKKESFPLTVTSAQKNPTAFYLCASTVGSGGANVLTFGAGSRLTVL.

This clone was counted a single time. The genes are TRBV7-3 and TRBJ1-1, with D possibly TRBD1 on 5 matching bases. This CDR3 region has 13 residues. Germline CDR1 reads SGHTA; CDR2 reads FQGTGA. V dropped 5 bases and J dropped 5 bases, with 12 bases sitting between them. CDR3 sequence: CASSLRGGTEAFF. The CDR3 region has the DNA TGTGCCAGCAGCCTGCGGGGCGGGACTGAAGCTTTCTTT.

This chain connects TRBV27 to TRBJ2-7, with TRBD1 as a possible D gene (6 bases). The CDR3 loop spans 13 amino acids. V gave up 10 bases and J gave up 5 bases, with 18 bases separating them. Germline CDR1 and CDR2: MNHEY and SMNVEV (reference sequence). As DNA, the CDR3 is TGTGCCACCAGCAGGGGTCCGCTGGACGAGCAGTACTTC. Protein sequence: CATSRGPLDEQYF.

The J gene is TRBJ2-7, the V gene TRBV15; TRBD1 agrees at 9 bases. The CDR3 sequence is 13 residues long. Germline lookup yields CDR1 LNHNV and CDR2 YYDKDF (reference sequence). V lost 3 bases, J lost 3 bases, and 0 bases stayed unmatched. The CDR3: CATSRDRGYEQYF. For the CDR3, the DNA is TGTGCCACCAGCAGGGACAGGGGCTACGAGCAGTACTTC.

V and J are TRBV19 and TRBJ2-2; weak D call: TRBD1 (8 bases). V was shortened by 5 bases and J by 0 bases, with 13 bases between the two germline ends. Looked up from germline, CDR1 is LNHDA and CDR2 is SQIVND (reference sequence). CDR3 length: 16 amino acids. In DNA, the CDR3 is TGTGCCAGTAGTGACACAGGGGGGGCGAACACCGGGGAGCTGTTTTTT. Protein: CASSDTGGANTGELFF.

The chain joins TRBV20-1 to TRBJ1-1, with D uncertain. V dropped 5 bases and J dropped 2 bases, with 6 bases sitting between them. This CDR3 comprises 11 residues. Germline V CDR1 and CDR2: DFQATT, SNEGSKA (reference sequence). This CDR3 is CSAEANTEAFF. The DNA of the CDR3 is TGCAGTGCTGAGGCTAACACTGAAGCTTTCTTT.

The chain couples TRBV29-1 to TRBJ2-1; possibly TRBD1 for D (6 bases). The CDR3 extends over 15 amino acids. Germline lookup yields CDR1 SQVTM and CDR2 ANQGSEA. Deletions cut 2 bases from V and 5 bases from J, with 16 bases between. The CDR3 here is CSVERPNRAHNEQFF. The CDR3 DNA follows: TGCAGCGTTGAAAGGCCCAACAGGGCACACAATGAGCAGTTCTTC.